This T cell receptor (beta chain) was obtained from a study of blood T cell repertoires in COVID-19. Study overall: Researchers got acute and convalescent COVID-19 samples from the United States, Italy and Spain. The cDNA or gDNA used as material had been derived from T cells, B-cell-depleted T cells, or PBMCs.

The length of the CDR3 is 15 residues. The ends were cut back, 2 bases at V and 2 bases at J, with 10 bases in the middle. CDR1 is LNHNV and CDR2 is YYDKDF in the germline V gene (reference sequence). Original handling: Nucleated cell counts were estimated from reference gene primer amplification. Using immunoSEQ multiplex PCR, the repertoire was profiled, and TCRdb retains in-frame clones only, with some absent. For V, J and clone size, that table is used; D and trimming come from the DNA. There are 360,000 or so clones in the sample; around 89% occur only once, and 6.5% to 8% lies in the top ten. The V call is TRBV15, the J call TRBJ1-5; D might be TRBD1 (6 bases). The specimen sequenced was peripheral blood. This clonotype originated in a man between 18 and 35 years old with active or convalescent COVID-19. CDR3 in DNA: TGTGCCACCAGCAGATCACAGGGAGGCAATCAGCCCCAGCATTTT. Its translation is CATSRSQGGNQPQHF.